A selection of T cell receptor beta chains follows, all from one sample in a study of neurological immune-mediated disorders. MiXCR, applied by TCRdb to the 5' RACE reads, yields one record per CDR3 protein. The sample holds some 65,000 distinct CDR3 sequences, 4% to 6% seen once. The specimen sequenced was PBMCs. The receptors come from a woman between 25 and 40 years old with multiple sclerosis. CDR3s include the opening cysteine and the closing phenylalanine or tryptophan. D genes are given only for firm matches. Some rows have no size entry. The others give once, few or many, or a class for an expanded clone.

V	J	D	size	DNA	CDR3
TRBV27	TRBJ1-6	-	few	TGTGCCAGCAGTTTAGGGGGGATTAATTCACCCCTCAACTTT	CASSLGGINSPLNF
TRBV7-2	TRBJ2-7	-	many	TGTGCCAGTCGACAGGTTGGCTACGAGCAGTACTTC	CASRQVGYEQYF
TRBV5-1	TRBJ2-3	-	few	TGCGCCAGCAGCTTGTTAAGTGGCACAGATACGCAGTATTTT	CASSLLSGTDTQYF
TRBV5-1	TRBJ2-2	TRBD1	many	TGCGCCAGCAGCTTGACAGGGGCTACCGGGGAGCTGTTTTTT	CASSLTGATGELFF
TRBV20-1	TRBJ2-3	TRBD2	few	TGCAGTGCTAGATCTTTGAGACTAGCGGGGGGGGATACGCAGTATTTT	CSARSLRLAGGDTQYF
TRBV20-1	TRBJ1-6	-	many	TGCAGTGCTAGAGACGTGGTCCGCTCCTATAATTCACCCCTCCACTTT	CSARDVVRSYNSPLHF
TRBV20-1	TRBJ1-2	TRBD1	many	TGCAGTGCTAGAGATCAGGGGGCGAGGGGCTACACCTTC	CSARDQGARGYTF
TRBV6-5	TRBJ2-7	-	few	TGTGCCAGCACCGGAATTGGATACGAGCAGTACTTC	CASTGIGYEQYF
TRBV20-1	TRBJ2-7	-	many	TGCAGTGCTACTTTCCCTGGACGTAAAGAGATCCACGAGCAGTACTTC	CSATFPGRKEIHEQYF
TRBV28	TRBJ2-7	-	few	TGTGCCAGCAGTTTAGCAGGGATCGAGCAGTACTTC	CASSLAGIEQYF
TRBV4-1	TRBJ2-3	TRBD2	many	TGCGCCAGCACCCCGGTTTGGGCTAGCGGTCCACGCTCCTACACAGATACGCAGTATTTT	CASTPVWASGPRSYTDTQYF
TRBV20-1	TRBJ2-1	-	many	TGCAGTGCTACCCCGTGGGAGGTGGGCAACAATGAGCAGTTCTTC	CSATPWEVGNNEQFF
TRBV12-3/TRBV12-4	TRBJ1-6	-	-	TGTGCCAGCAGTTTTCAGGGATACGGTTCACCCCTCAACTTT	CASSFQGYGSPLNF
TRBV7-9	TRBJ2-3	TRBD1	many	TGTGCCAGCAGCTTACTATGGACAGGCAGCACAGATACGCAGTATTTT	CASSLLWTGSTDTQYF
TRBV7-9	TRBJ1-1	-	-	TGTGCCAGCAGCTCGGCCAAGATACGGTTGGGCGTCCGACTGTTGAACACTGAAGCTTTCTTT	CASSSAKIRLGVRLLNTEAFF
TRBV20-1	TRBJ2-4	TRBD1	many	TGCAGCCCCACGAATCGACAGGGAATAGCCAAAAACATTCAGTACTTC	CSPTNRQGIAKNIQYF
TRBV25-1	TRBJ1-5	TRBD1	many	TGTGCCAGCAGTGCGGGACAGGGACATCAGCCCCAGCATTTT	CASSAGQGHQPQHF
TRBV20-1	TRBJ2-1	TRBD2	many	TGCAGTGCTAGTTTTAGCGTCGGGGGGATCCCCTACAATGAGCAGTTCTTC	CSASFSVGGIPYNEQFF
TRBV5-1	TRBJ2-3	TRBD2	many	TGCGCCAGCAGCGTACTCGGCGAAACTAGCGGGGGTCGCACAGATACGCAGTATTTT	CASSVLGETSGGRTDTQYF
TRBV5-5	TRBJ1-1	-	many	TGTGCCAGCAGCTTGCGACCTGGCCCTACTGAAGCTTTCTTT	CASSLRPGPTEAFF
TRBV20-1	TRBJ2-7	TRBD2	-	TGCAGTGCTAGTCAAACGCGGGGGAAGATGACATACGAGCAGTACTTC	CSASQTRGKMTYEQYF
TRBV20-1	TRBJ1-1	-	many	TGCAGTGCTCGCGGACGGGGGGTTGAAGCTTTCTTT	CSARGRGVEAFF
TRBV7-2	TRBJ1-2	-	few	TGTGCCAGCACCGAAACGGGGGTTGGTGGCTACACCTTC	CASTETGVGGYTF
TRBV7-2	TRBJ2-5	-	many	TGTGCCAGCAGCTTAGGCATAGGGGGTGAGACCCAGTACTTC	CASSLGIGGETQYF
TRBV7-6	TRBJ2-5	-	few	TGTGCCAGCAGCCAAGATTCGGGGACCCAGTACTTC	CASSQDSGTQYF
TRBV12-3/TRBV12-4	TRBJ1-5	-	many	TGTGCCAGCAGTTTAGGGGGGATCACGAATCAGCCCCAGCATTTT	CASSLGGITNQPQHF
TRBV11-2	TRBJ2-4	-	-	TGTGCCAGCAGCTTAGACACGAAACAGGTTACTCAGTACTTC	CASSLDTKQVTQYF
TRBV6-5	TRBJ2-2	-	-	TGTGCCAGCAGTTACCTCCCGGGGGCCGGGGAGCTGTTTTTT	CASSYLPGAGELFF
TRBV20-1	TRBJ2-3	TRBD2	-	TGCAGTGCTAGAGAAAAGGGACTAGCGGGGGTGACGCAGTATTTT	CSAREKGLAGVTQYF
TRBV7-2	TRBJ2-5	TRBD1	many	TGTGCCAGCAGCAAAGACAGGGCTCAAGAGACCCAGTACTTC	CASSKDRAQETQYF
TRBV7-8	TRBJ2-1	-	-	TGTGCCAGCAGCTCGGACTACCTCACCTACAATGAGCAGTTCTTC	CASSSDYLTYNEQFF
TRBV20-1	TRBJ2-7	-	few	TGCAGTGCTAGCCTACAGGGAGGCTACGAGCAGTACTTC	CSASLQGGYEQYF
TRBV4-1	TRBJ2-1	-	many	TGCGCCAGCAGCCAAGATCTCGGTAGCGTGCCGTTCTTC	CASSQDLGSVPFF
TRBV5-1	TRBJ1-1	-	-	TGCGCCAGCAGCCCGCGAGAGGGACGCAACACTGAAGCTTTCTTT	CASSPREGRNTEAFF
TRBV7-2	TRBJ2-4	-	-	TGTGCCAGCAGCTTAGGGTCCAGGGCCAAAAACATTCAGTACTTC	CASSLGSRAKNIQYF
TRBV5-1	TRBJ1-5	-	many	TGCGCCAGCAGCGTAGGCGTGGGTCAGCCCCAGCATTTT	CASSVGVGQPQHF